These T cell receptor beta chains were read from a single sample in a study of human T cells and chemical hapten exposure. A single record per CDR3 protein comes from TCRdb applying MiXCR to the RACE reads. The sample yields fewer than 400,000 distinct CDR3 sequences, around 7% seen once. Specimen: whole blood, collected in connection with sensitization to the hapten diphenylcyclopropenone (DPC). The source is a woman under 30 with alopecia areata. Some clones in this sample may be carry-over from other donors' samples. CDR3s include the opening cysteine and the closing phenylalanine or tryptophan. A D gene is named only where the DNA matches it firmly. The size entry is marked missing in some rows and otherwise reads once, few, many or a size class.

>TRBV2|NA|NA|TRBJ2-3
CASSEFSRDTQADTQYF
TGTGCCAGCAGTGAATTTAGTCGGGATACGCAAGCAGATACGCAGTATTTT
>TRBV7-3|TRBD2|many|TRBJ2-5
CASSSLAGVETQYF
TGTGCCAGCAGCTCCTTAGCGGGGGTAGAGACCCAGTACTTC
>TRBV2|NA|many|TRBJ1-1
CASSHELGTSWGTEAFF
TGTGCCAGCAGTCATGAACTAGGGACCTCCTGGGGGACTGAAGCTTTCTTT
>TRBV5-1|NA|once|TRBJ1-6
CASSLDPGDNSPLHF
TGCGCCAGCAGCTTGGATCCAGGGGATAATTCACCCCTCCACTTT
>TRBV4-2|TRBD2|NA|TRBJ2-3
CASSPRMGTSGETSTDTQYF
TGTGCCAGCAGCCCGAGGATGGGGACTAGCGGGGAAACTAGCACAGATACGCAGTATTTT
>TRBV19|NA|few|TRBJ2-3
CASSGDGTPSVDTQYF
TGTGCCAGTAGCGGTGATGGGACCCCGAGTGTGGATACGCAGTATTTT
>TRBV28|TRBD2|NA|TRBJ2-3
CASPPSGGALYTDTQYF
TGTGCCAGTCCCCCGAGCGGGGGGGCCTTATACACAGATACGCAGTATTTT
>TRBV5-1|NA|NA|TRBJ2-5
CASSPGGGEETQYF
TGCGCCAGCAGCCCCGGTGGGGGTGAAGAGACCCAGTACTTC
>TRBV7-9|TRBD1|NA|TRBJ2-2
CASSSTPDRVTGELFF
TGTGCCAGCAGCTCAACTCCGGACAGGGTAACCGGGGAGCTGTTTTTT
>TRBV27|NA|few|TRBJ2-1
CASSPPGAYNEQFF
TGTGCCAGCAGTCCACCCGGGGCGTACAATGAGCAGTTCTTC
>TRBV15|TRBD2|NA|TRBJ2-3
CATSPLGGPGGYGTDTQYF
TGTGCCACCAGCCCCCTGGGGGGGCCGGGGGGGTACGGCACAGATACGCAGTATTTT
>TRBV14|NA|many|TRBJ2-3
CASSQVASGAADTQYF
TGTGCCAGCAGCCAAGTGGCCTCCGGGGCGGCAGATACGCAGTATTTT
>TRBV24-1|NA|NA|TRBJ1-5
CATAERSNQPQHF
TGTGCCACCGCCGAACGAAGCAATCAGCCCCAGCATTTT
>TRBV6-6|TRBD1|NA|TRBJ1-2
CASSPDRASRYGYTF
TGTGCCAGCAGTCCGGACAGGGCGTCCCGTTATGGCTACACCTTC
>TRBV12-5|NA|NA|TRBJ1-1
CANGLGGGGTEAFF
TGTGCTAATGGCCTTGGAGGGGGTGGTACTGAAGCTTTCTTT
>TRBV12-3/TRBV12-4|TRBD2|few|TRBJ2-3
CASSFPPSRGGTDTQYF
TGTGCCAGCAGTTTCCCACCATCGCGGGGGGGAACAGATACGCAGTATTTT
>TRBV3-1|NA|few|TRBJ2-1
CASRGAGEQFF
TGTGCCAGCAGAGGGGCGGGGGAGCAGTTCTTC
>TRBV6-5|TRBD1|many|TRBJ1-2
CASSTGTEINYGYTF
TGTGCCAGCAGTACCGGGACAGAGATTAACTATGGCTACACCTTC
>TRBV6-5|NA|NA|TRBJ2-5
CASSYYTDIQETQYF
TGTGCCAGCAGTTATTACACTGACATCCAAGAGACCCAGTACTTC
>TRBV3-1|NA|NA|TRBJ2-1
CASNHGGVSYNEQFF
TGTGCCAGCAACCACGGGGGAGTCTCCTACAATGAGCAGTTCTTC
>TRBV27|NA|many|TRBJ2-3
CASSGGLGTLSDTQYF
TGTGCCAGCAGTGGGGGTCTAGGGACCCTATCAGATACGCAGTATTTT
>TRBV7-2|TRBD2|NA|TRBJ2-3
CASSRRAGVSTDTQYF
TGTGCCAGCAGCCGAAGAGCGGGGGTTAGCACAGATACGCAGTATTTT
>TRBV13|NA|few|TRBJ1-2
CASSFPQGSLDGYTF
TGTGCCAGCAGCTTCCCACAGGGTTCCCTGGATGGCTACACCTTC
>TRBV7-2|NA|many|TRBJ2-2
CASSRGGNTGELFF
TGTGCCAGCAGCCGCGGTGGAAACACCGGGGAGCTGTTTTTT
>TRBV5-1|TRBD2|many|TRBJ2-3
CASSLEVMSGGRSDTQYF
TGCGCCAGCAGCTTGGAAGTTATGAGCGGGGGGCGGTCAGATACGCAGTATTTT
>TRBV2|TRBD1|few|TRBJ1-1
CASSEQGVGKAFF
TGTGCCAGCAGTGAGCAGGGGGTGGGGAAAGCTTTCTTT
>TRBV18|TRBD2|many|TRBJ2-1
CASHEGGAENNEQFF
TGTGCCAGCCACGAGGGAGGGGCTGAAAACAATGAGCAGTTCTTC
>TRBV29-1|TRBD2|NA|TRBJ2-3
CSVRTSGGGDTQYF
TGCAGCGTGAGGACTAGCGGGGGTGGAGATACGCAGTATTTT
>TRBV20-1|NA|few|TRBJ1-5
CSARPWTEDSNQPQHF
TGCAGTGCTAGGCCCTGGACGGAGGATAGCAATCAGCCCCAGCATTTT
>TRBV4-1|NA|many|TRBJ1-4
CASSQGTVNEKLFF
TGCGCCAGCAGCCAAGGGACAGTTAATGAAAAACTGTTTTTT
>TRBV29-1|NA|many|TRBJ2-3
CSADYGGTDTQYF
TGCAGCGCCGATTACGGGGGCACAGATACGCAGTATTTT
>TRBV7-9|NA|NA|TRBJ2-6
CASSLGQSHSGANVLTF
TGTGCCAGCAGCTTAGGACAGTCCCACTCTGGGGCCAACGTCCTGACTTTC
>TRBV7-9|NA|NA|TRBJ2-3
CASSVSTGTDTQYF
TGTGCCAGCAGCGTATCGACAGGAACGGATACGCAGTATTTT
>TRBV13|NA|few|TRBJ2-1
CASSLFPEGNEQFF
TGTGCCAGCAGCTTATTTCCCGAGGGGAATGAGCAGTTCTTC
>TRBV7-9|NA|NA|TRBJ2-7
CASSSDRQYYEQYF
TGTGCCAGCAGCTCGGACAGACAATACTACGAGCAGTACTTC
>TRBV23-1|NA|NA|TRBJ1-5
CASSQGAAVSSNQPQHF
TGCGCCAGCAGTCAAGGGGCGGCGGTATCCAGCAATCAGCCCCAGCATTTT
>TRBV20-1|NA|NA|TRBJ2-3
CSANVVTDTQYF
TGCAGTGCTAATGTCGTTACAGATACGCAGTATTTT
>TRBV6-2/TRBV6-3|NA|NA|TRBJ2-5
CASTQFGGQREPQYF
TGTGCCAGCACTCAATTCGGAGGACAGAGGGAGCCCCAGTACTTC
>TRBV6-5|NA|NA|TRBJ2-3
CASSYSGRFTDTQYF
TGTGCCAGCAGTTACTCTGGCAGATTCACAGATACGCAGTATTTT
>TRBV5-1|NA|many|TRBJ2-3
CASSLGLSPTDTQYF
TGCGCCAGCAGCTTGGGGCTATCCCCCACAGATACGCAGTATTTT